The 11 T cell receptor beta chains reported below all come from one sample, sequenced in a study of T cell repertoires in cytomegalovirus infection. TCRdb reprocessed the reads via MiXCR and lists one record per CDR3 protein. This sample has some 440,000 distinct CDR3 sequences; roughly 30% occur once, and the top ten carry roughly 13%. Specimen: PBMCs. These receptors all stem from a human donor in good health (CMV status not recorded). Some clones in this sample may be carry-over from other donors' samples.

This chain uses TRBV7-2 with TRBJ1-6; D not certain. V was shortened by 2 bases and J by 10 bases, with 15 bases between the two germline ends. CDR3 length: 15 residues. Germline CDR1 and CDR2: SGHTA and FQGNSA. The CDR3 reads CASSLSGRLGSPLHF. Here the CDR3 DNA reads TGTGCCAGCAGCTTATCAGGCCGTTTGGGATCACCCCTCCACTTT.

A note on this clonotype: The junction departs from the called germline gene at one end, perhaps through a read error. The V call is TRBV12-3 or TRBV12-4, the J call TRBJ1-1, with no clear D. This CDR3 comprises 13 residues. The CDR3 DNA follows: TGTGCCAGCAGTTCGGGAGGGATCACTAAAGCTTTCTTT. Translated, it gives CASSSGGITKAFF.

This clonotype has only a few counts. The chain employs TRBV7-2 and TRBJ2-3; 7 nucleotides agree with TRBD1. Germline V gives CDR1 SGHTA, CDR2 FQGNSA. V shed 6 bases, J shed 4 bases, and the junction held 10 bases outside the gene matches. The CDR3 runs 15 residues. CDR3 region: CASSRQGDRADTQYF. The CDR3 DNA sequence: TGTGCCAGCAGTCGACAGGGTGATAGGGCAGATACGCAGTATTTT.

This clonotype turned up a few times. The rearrangement links TRBV28 to TRBJ1-5, with D tentatively TRBD1 (6 bases). Germline V CDR1 and CDR2: MDHEN, SYDVKM. V was pared by 9 bases and J by 0 bases, with 12 bases between. The CDR3 contains 14 residues. In nucleotides, the CDR3 is TGTGCCAGTAAGGACAGTGATAGCAATCAGCCCCAGCATTTT. It encodes CASKDSDSNQPQHF.

This clonotype has only a few counts. Compared with germline, one end of the junction differs, possibly owing to a read error. The rearrangement uses TRBV7-6 and TRBJ2-5; no firm D call. This CDR3 comprises 17 residues. Germline V CDR1 and CDR2: SGHVS, FNYEAQ. CDR3 bases: TGTGCTAGCAGCTTAGATAGTTTAAACAGACTTCAAGAGACCCAGTACTTC. Amino acids: CASSLDSLNRLQETQYF. Using reference TRBV7-6 and TRBJ2-5 for the parts outside the CDR3, the full variable domain is GAGVSQSPRYKVTKRGQDVALRCDPISGHVSLYWYRQALGQGPEFLTYFNYEAQQDKSGLPNDRFSAERPEGSISTLTIQRTEQRDSAMYRCASSLDSLNRLQETQYFGPGTRLLVL.

The gene calls are TRBV4-1 and TRBJ2-7, with D perhaps assigned TRBD1 or TRBD2 (5 bases each). V was cut by 4 bases and J by 0 bases, with 16 bases left in between. Looked up from germline, CDR1 is MGHRA and CDR2 is YSYEKL. This CDR3 spans 16 amino acids. CDR3 region: CASSRERGGASYEQYF. The CDR3 DNA reads TGCGCCAGCAGCCGCGAGAGGGGCGGAGCCTCCTACGAGCAGTACTTC.

This clonotype showed up many times. The rearrangement joins TRBV2 to TRBJ2-7, with 9 bases that match TRBD1. The germline gives CDR1 SNHLY, CDR2 FYNNEI. The V and J ends lost 9 bases and 0 bases, in that order; junction bases with no gene match: 9. The CDR3 is 15 amino acids. The CDR3, as DNA: TGTGCCAGAAATTCCGGGACAGGGAGCTCCTACGAGCAGTACTTC. Translating it yields CARNSGTGSSYEQYF. The full variable domain, completed using reference TRBV2 and TRBJ2-7, is EPEVTQTPSHQVTQMGQEVILRCVPISNHLYFYWYRQILGQKVEFLVSFYNNEISEKSEIFDDQFSVERPDGSNFTLKIRSTKLEDSAMYFCARNSGTGSSYEQYFGPGTRLTVT.

This clonotype was seen repeatedly, ten times or more. The J gene is TRBJ1-4, the V gene TRBV7-2; D may be TRBD1 (6 bases). Germline V lookup: CDR1 SGHTA, CDR2 FQGNSA. The V gene lost 5 bases and the J gene lost 5 bases, with 18 bases spanning the gap. This CDR3 is 16 amino acids long. For the CDR3, the DNA is TGTGCCAGCAGCCCGAGGAGGGGGGGAGACAATGAAAAACTGTTTTTT. It codes for CASSPRRGGDNEKLFF.

This clonotype was seen only a few times. As DNA, the CDR3 is TGTGCCACCAGCAGAGACCCTAGGCCTGGAAACACCATATATTTT. It specifies CATSRDPRPGNTIYF. The chain joins TRBV15 to TRBJ1-3, with D unclear. The V gene's germline CDR1 is LNHNV and CDR2 YYDKDF (reference sequence). The CDR3 is made up of 15 amino acids. V lost 0 bases and J 2 bases, leaving 8 bases between the germline ends.

This clonotype has more than one count but fewer than ten. J is TRBJ2-1 and V is TRBV4-1, with a possible D match to TRBD2 (5 bases). Germline-derived CDR1 and CDR2 are MGHRA and YSYEKL. This CDR3 comprises 18 residues. Trimming shortened V by 0 bases and J by 8 bases, and 23 bases separated the two germline ends. Here the CDR3 reads CASSQDSGRATDRDEQFF. CDR3 bases: TGCGCCAGCAGCCAAGATTCCGGGCGGGCGACGGATCGGGATGAGCAGTTCTTC.

There are a few counts of this clonotype. The rearrangement uses TRBV6-5 and TRBJ2-7, with D possibly TRBD1 on 6 matching bases. The CDR3 extends over 15 amino acids. V was shortened by 2 bases and J by 0 bases, with 11 bases between the two germline ends. Germline-derived CDR1 and CDR2 are MNHEY and SVGAGI. CDR3 protein: CASSYLGQSSYEQYF. CDR3 nucleotide sequence: TGTGCCAGCAGTTACCTTGGACAGTCCTCCTACGAGCAGTACTTC.